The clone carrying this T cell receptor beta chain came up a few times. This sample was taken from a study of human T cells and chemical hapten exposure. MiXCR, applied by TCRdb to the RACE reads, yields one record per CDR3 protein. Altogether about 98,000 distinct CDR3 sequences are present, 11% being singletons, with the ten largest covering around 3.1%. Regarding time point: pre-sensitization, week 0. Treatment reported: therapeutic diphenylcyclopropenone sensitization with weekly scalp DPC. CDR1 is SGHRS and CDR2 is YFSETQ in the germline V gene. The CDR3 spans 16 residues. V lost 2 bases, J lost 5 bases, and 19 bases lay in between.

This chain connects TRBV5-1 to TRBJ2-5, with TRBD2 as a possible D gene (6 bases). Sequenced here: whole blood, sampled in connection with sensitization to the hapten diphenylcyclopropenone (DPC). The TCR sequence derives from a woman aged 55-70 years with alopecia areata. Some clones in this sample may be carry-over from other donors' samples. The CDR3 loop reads CASSLDYLKSGETQYF. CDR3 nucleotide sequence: TGCGCCAGCAGCTTAGACTACCTAAAAAGCGGGGAGACCCAGTACTTC.